The next 26 T cell receptor beta chains were all read from a single sample in a study of identical twins. Each CDR3 protein gets one entry after TCRdb re-called the 5' RACE reads with MiXCR. Of around 140,000 distinct CDR3 sequences listed, 3.5% are singletons. The sequencing input was memory T cells sorted from blood. These receptors were collected from a man between 18 and 35 years old in good health.

This clonotype was detected ten times or more. The chain employs TRBV15 and TRBJ2-6; 7 bases match TRBD1. There are 19 residues in the CDR3. The germline CDR1 and CDR2 sequences are LNHNV and YYDKDF (reference sequence). After removal of 0 bases from V and 0 bases from J, the junction contained 8 bases not matched to a gene. CDR3 coding DNA: TGTGCCACCAGCAGAGATGGTGGACAGGAGAGCTCTGGGGCCAACGTCCTGACTTTC. Its translation: CATSRDGGQESSGANVLTF.

This clonotype was observed many times. The rearrangement joins TRBV11-2 to TRBJ2-5; TRBD1 might be the D (7 bases). Trimming removed 5 bases from V and 7 bases from J, with 17 bases in between. The CDR3 is 14 residues long. Looked up from germline, CDR1 is SGHAT and CDR2 is FQNNGV. The chain's CDR3 is CASSIPGGLATQYF. The CDR3 DNA reads as TGTGCCAGCAGCATCCCAGGGGGGTTGGCGACCCAGTACTTC.

This clonotype has at least ten counts. The genes are TRBV9 and TRBJ2-1, with 8 bases that match TRBD2. The V segment lost 4 bases and the J segment 9 bases; nucleotides outside the gene matches: 18. The CDR3 spans 17 residues. Germline CDR1 reads SGDLS; CDR2 reads YYNGEE. The CDR3 sequence: CASSPHRGREGGCEQFF. CDR3 sequence (DNA): TGTGCCAGCAGCCCACATAGGGGCCGGGAGGGCGGTTGTGAGCAGTTCTTC.

J is TRBJ2-4 and V is TRBV2; D is unclear. Germline CDR1 reads SNHLY; CDR2 reads FYNNEI. The CDR3 runs 14 residues. V shed 8 bases and J shed 1 base, with 12 bases lying between them. The CDR3 spells CASRGFDAKNIQYF. The CDR3 bases are TGTGCCAGCCGAGGCTTTGACGCCAAAAACATTCAGTACTTC.

This clonotype was recorded many times. V usage is TRBV15 and J usage is TRBJ2-7, with TRBD2 identical over 12 bases. Germline trimming cut 0 bases from V and 5 bases from J; bases unmatched to any gene: 2. The CDR3 extends over 15 amino acids. The germline CDR1 and CDR2 sequences are LNHNV and YYDKDF (reference sequence). For the CDR3, the DNA is TGTGCCACCAGCAGAGAGACTAGCGGGAGCGACGAGCAGTACTTC. Translation: CATSRETSGSDEQYF.

At least ten counts were recorded for this clonotype. V is TRBV20-1 and J is TRBJ1-4; 8 bases are a match to TRBD1. The CDR3 covers 12 residues. CDR1 is DFQATT and CDR2 is SNEGSKA in the germline V gene (reference sequence). CDR3 residues: CSGTGQDEKLFF. DNA for the CDR3: TGCTCGGGGACAGGTCAGGATGAAAAACTGTTTTTT.

Ten or more counts support this clonotype. V is TRBV5-6 and J is TRBJ1-2, with 9 bases fitting TRBD1. V lost 4 bases and J lost 8; bases outside the gene matches: 6. The CDR3 is 13 residues long. CDR1 is SGHDT and CDR2 is YYEEEE in the germline V gene. The CDR3, as DNA: TGTGCCAGCAGCCAGGGGACAGGGCGGGGCTACACCTTC. Translating gives CASSQGTGRGYTF.

This clonotype has ten or more counts. The V and J genes are TRBV9 and TRBJ2-2; no reliable D call. Per germline, CDR1 SGDLS and CDR2 YYNGEE. The CDR3 has 14 residues. Trimming stripped 0 bases from V and 4 bases from J, with 7 bases between. CDR3 protein: CASSVEGFTGELFF. CDR3 sequence (DNA): TGTGCCAGCAGCGTAGAAGGCTTCACCGGGGAGCTGTTTTTT.

This clonotype was counted many times. The gene calls are TRBV20-1 and TRBJ2-1; D unclear. CDR3 size: 14 residues. Trimming shortened V by 5 bases and J by 3 bases, and 14 bases separated the two germline ends. Germline V gene sequence: CDR1 DFQATT, CDR2 SNEGSKA (reference sequence). The CDR3, as DNA: TGCAGTGCTTTCAAGGGCGCCCTCTACAATGAGCAGTTCTTC. Translating gives CSAFKGALYNEQFF.

This clonotype was detected many times. This rearrangement joins TRBV7-9 to TRBJ1-1, with a tentative D call TRBD1 (5 bases). V was clipped by 5 bases and J by 5 bases, with 12 bases between them. Per germline, CDR1 SEHNR and CDR2 FQNEAQ (reference sequence). The CDR3 totals 13 residues. CDR3 amino acids: CASSMDTWTEAFF. CDR3 DNA: TGTGCCAGCAGCATGGACACCTGGACTGAAGCTTTCTTT. The whole variable domain, filled in from reference TRBV7-9 and TRBJ1-1, reads DTGVSQNPRHKITKRGQNVTFRCDPISEHNRLYWYRQTLGQGPEFLTYFQNEAQLEKSRLLSDRFSAERPKGSFSTLEIQRTEQGDSAMYLCASSMDTWTEAFFGQGTRLTVV.

Ten or more counts support this clonotype. The chain employs TRBV5-1 and TRBJ2-7, with a possible D match to TRBD2 (6 bases). CDR3 size: 15 residues. The germline V gene has CDR1 SGHRS and CDR2 YFSETQ. V lost 5 bases and J lost 2, with 17 bases in between. The CDR3, as DNA: TGCGCCAGCAGTTTTGCCGCCGGGAGTACCTACGAGCAGTACTTC. Translating gives CASSFAAGSTYEQYF.

This clonotype has at least ten counts. The chain carries TRBV25-1 and TRBJ2-1; tentative D call: TRBD2 (6 bases). V lost 6 bases and J lost 1, with 13 bases in between. Germline CDR1 reads MGHDK; CDR2 reads SYGVNS. The CDR3 loop spans 15 amino acids. CDR3 nucleotide sequence: TGTGCCAGCAGCACTAGCCTATTATCCTACAATGAGCAGTTCTTC. Its protein is CASSTSLLSYNEQFF.

This clonotype was counted only a few times. V is TRBV6-1 and J is TRBJ1-2, with 11 bases fitting TRBD1. CDR1 MNHNS and CDR2 SASEGT come from the germline V gene. Germline trimming cut 3 bases from V and 6 bases from J; bases unmatched to any gene: 6. The CDR3 is 15 amino acids. The CDR3 loop is CASSEPGTGGDGYTF. The CDR3 DNA sequence: TGTGCCAGCAGTGAGCCTGGGACAGGGGGTGATGGCTACACCTTC.

This clonotype was observed many times. The rearrangement joins TRBV4-2 to TRBJ1-5; D possibly corresponds to TRBD1 (5 bases). CDR1 is LGHNA and CDR2 is YNFKEQ in the germline V gene. Trimming left V 0 bases short and J 6 bases short, with 15 bases between. The CDR3 runs to 16 residues. The CDR3 sequence: CASSQDPRAGSQPQHF. CDR3 nucleotide sequence: TGTGCCAGCAGCCAAGATCCCAGGGCGGGCAGTCAGCCCCAGCATTTT.

This clonotype was observed a few times. The J gene is TRBJ2-1, the V gene TRBV10-1; a weak D match, TRBD1 (5 bases). Germline V gene lookup returns CDR1 WNHNN and CDR2 SYGVQD (reference sequence). Trimming left V 3 bases short and J 7 bases short, with 10 bases between. This CDR3 contains 13 residues. CDR3 in amino acids: CASSESGKNEQFF. The CDR3 DNA reads TGCGCCAGCAGTGAATCAGGGAAAAATGAGCAGTTCTTC.

This clonotype was found many times. The chain recombines TRBV18 with TRBJ1-1, with TRBD1 matching over 8 bases. Germline trimming cut 1 base from V and 1 base from J; bases unmatched to any gene: 5. CDR3 length: 16 amino acids. Germline values: CDR1 KGHSH, CDR2 LQKENI. In DNA, the CDR3 is TGTGCCAGCTCACCACTAAGACAGGGGTCGAACACTGAAGCTTTCTTT. Its translation: CASSPLRQGSNTEAFF.

There are many counts of this clonotype. The chain couples TRBV5-1 to TRBJ1-1; D possibly corresponds to TRBD1 (5 bases). V lost 7 bases, J lost 7 bases, and 14 bases lay in between. This CDR3 has 12 amino acids. Germline CDR1 and CDR2: SGHRS and YFSETQ. CDR3 loop: CASSSDSVEAFF. CDR3 coding DNA: TGCGCCAGCTCCTCAGACAGTGTTGAAGCTTTCTTT.

The table lists this clonotype with many counts. V and J are TRBV7-9 and TRBJ2-3; the match to TRBD2 covers 16 bases. The V gene end was trimmed by 4 bases and the J gene end by 6 bases; junction bases not matched to a gene: 4. The CDR3 runs to 16 residues. From germline, CDR1 is SEHNR and CDR2 FQNEAQ (reference sequence). CDR3 region: CASSYGTSGRVDTQYF. The CDR3 DNA reads as TGTGCCAGCAGCTACGGGACTAGCGGGAGGGTCGATACGCAGTATTTT. Full variable domain (rest looked up from reference TRBV7-9 and TRBJ2-3): DTGVSQNPRHKITKRGQNVTFRCDPISEHNRLYWYRQTLGQGPEFLTYFQNEAQLEKSRLLSDRFSAERPKGSFSTLEIQRTEQGDSAMYLCASSYGTSGRVDTQYFGPGTRLTVL.

Many counts were recorded for this clonotype. V and J are TRBV20-1 and TRBJ1-1; 7 bases are shared with TRBD1. V lost 3 bases, J lost 4 bases, and 14 bases stayed unmatched. Per the germline V gene, CDR1 is DFQATT and CDR2 is SNEGSKA (reference sequence). CDR3 length equals 16 residues. In DNA form, the CDR3 reads TGCAGTGCTAGGAAAAGGGGACAGCAAAGGACCACTGAAGCTTTCTTT. Its translation is CSARKRGQQRTTEAFF.

This clonotype occurred many times. This chain joins TRBV12-3 or TRBV12-4 and TRBJ1-2; 8 bases map to TRBD1. V trimming: 6 bases; J trimming: 3 bases; junction bases outside the gene matches: 9. The CDR3 runs 15 residues. DNA for the CDR3: TGTGCCAGCAGCCATGCAGACAGGGGCTACTATGGCTACACCTTC. Residues: CASSHADRGYYGYTF.

In its sample, this clonotype was seen many times. The chain links TRBV12-3 or TRBV12-4 to TRBJ1-2; perhaps TRBD1 as D (5 bases). The CDR3 contains 13 residues. V lost 1 base and J 7 bases, leaving 10 bases between the germline ends. The CDR3 DNA reads TGTGCCAGCAGTTTAGAGTGGGGGTTTGGCTACACCTTC. Protein product: CASSLEWGFGYTF.

J is TRBJ1-1 and V is TRBV3-1; 8 bases map to TRBD1. Germline V gene data show CDR1 as LGHDT and CDR2 as YNNKEL (reference sequence). CDR3 size: 15 residues. The V and J ends lost 4 bases and 6 bases, in that order; junction bases with no gene match: 10. In DNA, the CDR3 is TGTGCCAGCAGCCGGAGGCAGGGGGCTAGCCCTGAAGCTTTCTTT. This codes for CASSRRQGASPEAFF.

This clonotype was counted at least ten times. This chain uses TRBV15 with TRBJ2-4; no definite D call. This CDR3 region has 13 residues. V lost 3 bases to trimming and J lost 0 bases, with 3 bases between them. Germline CDR1 reads LNHNV; CDR2 reads YYDKDF (reference sequence). DNA of the CDR3: TGTGCCACCAGCAGTGAAGCCAAAAACATTCAGTACTTC. Translation: CATSSEAKNIQYF. The full variable domain, rest sourced from reference TRBV15 and TRBJ2-4, is DAMVIQNPRYQVTQFGKPVTLSCSQTLNHNVMYWYQQKSSQAPKLLFHYYDKDFNNEADTPDNFQSRRPNTSFCFLDIRSPGLGDTAMYLCATSSEAKNIQYFGAGTRLSVL.

This clonotype was picked up many times. This rearrangement joins TRBV14 to TRBJ2-1; a weak D match, TRBD2 (6 bases). Trimming took 1 base from V and 6 from J, leaving 13 bases between them. The CDR3 has 15 amino acids. Looked up from germline, CDR1 is SGHDN and CDR2 is FVKESK. CDR3 loop: CASSQVSGRINEQFF. The DNA of the CDR3 is TGTGCCAGCAGCCAAGTGTCCGGGAGAATCAATGAGCAGTTCTTC.

This clonotype was observed many times. The J gene is TRBJ2-7, the V gene TRBV7-9, with D possibly matching TRBD2 (6 bases). The CDR3 spans 13 residues. With 4 bases removed from V and 6 bases from J, the gap between germline ends came to 13 bases. CDR1 and CDR2 from the germline V gene are SEHNR and FQNEAQ (reference sequence). CDR3 bases: TGTGCCAGCAGCTCCCGACTAGGCGCCGAGCAGTACGTC. The encoded protein is CASSSRLGAEQYV.

Ten or more counts support this clonotype. The J gene is TRBJ2-1, the V gene TRBV5-4, with 7 bases lining up with TRBD1. Trimming at V came to 2 bases and at J to 6 bases, leaving 2 bases not matched to a gene. Germline loops: CDR1 SGHNT, CDR2 YYREEE (reference sequence). This CDR3 is built from 13 residues. CDR3 in DNA: TGTGCCAGCAGCTTAGACAGGGCCAATGAGCAGTTCTTC. This codes for CASSLDRANEQFF. The whole variable domain, filled in from reference TRBV5-4 and TRBJ2-1, reads ETGVTQSPTHLIKTRGQQVTLRCSSQSGHNTVSWYQQALGQGPQFIFQYYREEENGRGNFPPRFSGLQFPNYSSELNVNALELDDSALYLCASSLDRANEQFFGPGTRLTVL.